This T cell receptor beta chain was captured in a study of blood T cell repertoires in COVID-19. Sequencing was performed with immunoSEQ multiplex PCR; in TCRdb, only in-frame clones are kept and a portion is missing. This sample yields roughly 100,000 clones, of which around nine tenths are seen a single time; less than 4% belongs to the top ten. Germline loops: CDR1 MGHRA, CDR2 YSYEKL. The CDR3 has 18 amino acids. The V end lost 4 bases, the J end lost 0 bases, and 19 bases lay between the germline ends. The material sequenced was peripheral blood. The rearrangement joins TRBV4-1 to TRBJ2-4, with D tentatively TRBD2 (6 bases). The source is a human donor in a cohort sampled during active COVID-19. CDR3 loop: CASSPDYERILAKNIQYF. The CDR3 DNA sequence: TGCGCCAGCAGCCCGGACTACGAACGAATACTAGCCAAAAACATTCAGTACTTC.